This T cell receptor beta chain was identified during a study of T cell changes during pregnancy in multiple sclerosis. The table came from immunoSEQ multiplex PCR; TCRdb's copy has only in-frame clones and leaves some out. The sample lists tens of thousands of clones, about 92% seen once, with approximately 0.41% in the top ten. Looked up from germline, CDR1 is LNHDA and CDR2 is SQIVND (reference sequence). The germline V and J ends were trimmed by 3 bases and 6 bases, with 14 bases remaining between them. The CDR3 totals 14 residues. The sequence was obtained from a female donor with multiple sclerosis, enrolled in a pregnancy study. The V gene is TRBV19, the J gene TRBJ1-2; perhaps TRBD1 as D (6 bases). Sample: CD4+ T cells from peripheral blood mononuclear cells, taken after pregnancy. Here the CDR3 reads CASSILQGQDGYTF. CDR3 nucleotides: TGTGCCAGTAGTATTCTGCAGGGGCAGGATGGCTACACCTTC.